This T cell receptor (beta chain) was recorded in a study of blood T cell repertoires in COVID-19. At the level of the study: Both acute and convalescent COVID-19 samples were obtained from the United States, Italy and Spain. Sources were T cells, B-cell-depleted T cells, or PBMCs; the material itself was cDNA or gDNA.

Per the authors' pipeline: Reference gene primer amplification gave estimated nucleated cell counts. This table comes from immunoSEQ multiplex PCR, and its TCRdb copy is limited to in-frame clones, with some not included. V and J calls and clone size are those listed in that table; D and trimming were worked out from the DNA. There are hundreds of thousands of clones in the sample; about 83% occur only once, and about 8.9% lies in the top ten. The germline gives CDR1 MNHEY, CDR2 SMNVEV (reference sequence). CDR3 length: 14 amino acids. V dropped 5 bases and J dropped 3; count of bases not matched to a gene: 6.

The sequence came from a woman in her forties or fifties with acute or convalescent COVID-19. Sequencing input: peripheral blood. The chain recombines TRBV27 with TRBJ2-7; 8 bases align to TRBD1. The CDR3 here is CASSTWTGSYEQYF. The CDR3 DNA reads TGTGCCAGCAGTACCTGGACAGGGAGCTACGAGCAGTACTTC.